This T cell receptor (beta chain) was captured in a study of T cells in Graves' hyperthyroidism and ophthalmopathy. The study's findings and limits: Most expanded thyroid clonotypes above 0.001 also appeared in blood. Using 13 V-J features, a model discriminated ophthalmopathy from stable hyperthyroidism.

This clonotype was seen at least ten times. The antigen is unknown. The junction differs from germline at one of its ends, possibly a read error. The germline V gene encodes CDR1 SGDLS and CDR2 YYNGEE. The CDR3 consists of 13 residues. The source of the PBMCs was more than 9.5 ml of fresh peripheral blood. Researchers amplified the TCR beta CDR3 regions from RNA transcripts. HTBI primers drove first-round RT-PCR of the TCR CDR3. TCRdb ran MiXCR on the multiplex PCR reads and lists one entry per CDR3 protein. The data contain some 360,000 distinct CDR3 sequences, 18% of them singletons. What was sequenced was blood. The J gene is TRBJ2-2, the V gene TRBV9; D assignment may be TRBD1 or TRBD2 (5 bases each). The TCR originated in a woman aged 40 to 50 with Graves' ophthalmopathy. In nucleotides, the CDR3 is TGTGCCAGCAGCGTAGGAGGGGCCGGTGAGCTGTTTTTT. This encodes CASSVGGAGELFF.